This T cell receptor (beta chain) was observed in a study of shared clonotypes between healthy human individuals. Clones were sequenced by immunoSEQ multiplex PCR, and TCRdb holds only the in-frame ones, with some missing. In the table there are about 2.4 million clones, approximately 94% of which are singletons. Only Caucasian adults living in Nashville, Tennessee served as donors. CDR3 size: 14 residues. The germline V and J ends were trimmed by 4 bases and 2 bases, with 12 bases remaining between them. From germline, CDR1 is SGHNT and CDR2 YYREEE (reference sequence). The specimen was naive CD4+ T cells from PBMCs. Subset indicated: CD45RA+ positively selected. The receptor comes from a young man in good health. Some clones in this sample may be carry-over from other donors' samples. This rearrangement joins TRBV5-4 to TRBJ1-1; tentative D call: TRBD1 (5 bases). The CDR3 region is CASSRGGENTEAFF. The CDR3 DNA reads as TGTGCCAGCAGCCGCGGGGGGGAAAACACTGAAGCTTTCTTT.